The entry below gives a single TCR beta chain sequence along with its context. Its antigen is not known. The sample is drawn from a study of cytomegalovirus exposure and HLA in healthy donors. At the level of the study: The same platform was used for the 120 validation repertoires and the roughly 730 first-cohort repertoires, a later analysis reported. Findings and limits, study-wide: Most TCR sequences were seen very rarely across donors, but some public TCRs occurred in many. Researchers catalogued approximately 170 TCR beta chains as cytomegalovirus-associated.

Sequencing was performed with immunoSEQ multiplex PCR; in TCRdb, only in-frame clones are kept and a portion is missing. Found here are under 50,000 clones, 93% of them singletons; the top ten hold 2.1%. Sequencing was done on a sample of PBMCs. The receptor was derived from a woman younger than 30 in good health and CMV-seronegative.

As DNA, the CDR3 is TGTGCCAGCAGTGATTGGGGGCAACCCAACACCGGGGAGCTGTTTTTT. Its translation is CASSDWGQPNTGELFF. The V and J genes are TRBV6-1 and TRBJ2-2, with TRBD1 as a possible D gene (6 bases). The CDR3 sequence is 16 residues long. Looked up from germline, CDR1 is MNHNS and CDR2 is SASEGT. Between the trimmed V and J ends, which lost 3 bases and 2 bases, there was a span of 13 bases.